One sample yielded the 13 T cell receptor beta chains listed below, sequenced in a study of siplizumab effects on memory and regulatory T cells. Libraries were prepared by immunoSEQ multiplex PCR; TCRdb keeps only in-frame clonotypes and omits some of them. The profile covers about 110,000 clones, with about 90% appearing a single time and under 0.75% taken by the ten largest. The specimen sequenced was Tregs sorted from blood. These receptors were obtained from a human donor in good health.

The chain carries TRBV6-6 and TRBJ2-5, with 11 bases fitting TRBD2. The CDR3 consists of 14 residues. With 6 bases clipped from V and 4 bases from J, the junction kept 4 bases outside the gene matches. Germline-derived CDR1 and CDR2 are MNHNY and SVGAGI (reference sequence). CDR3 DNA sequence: TGTGCCAGCAGGAGACTAGCGGGACCAGAGACCCAGTACTTC. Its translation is CASRRLAGPETQYF.

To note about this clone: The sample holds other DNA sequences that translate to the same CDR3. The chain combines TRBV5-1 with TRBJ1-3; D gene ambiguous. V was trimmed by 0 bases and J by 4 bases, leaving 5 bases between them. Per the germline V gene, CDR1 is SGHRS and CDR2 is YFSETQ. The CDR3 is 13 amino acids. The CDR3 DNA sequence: TGCGCCAGCAGCTTGGACAGCGGAAACACCATATATTTT. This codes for CASSLDSGNTIYF.

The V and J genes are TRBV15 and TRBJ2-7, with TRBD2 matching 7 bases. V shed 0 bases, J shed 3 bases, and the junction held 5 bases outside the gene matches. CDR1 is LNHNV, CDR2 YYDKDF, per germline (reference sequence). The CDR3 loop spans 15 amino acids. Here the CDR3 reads CATSRDPGLVYEQYF. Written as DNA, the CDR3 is TGTGCCACCAGCAGAGATCCCGGACTAGTCTACGAGCAGTACTTC.

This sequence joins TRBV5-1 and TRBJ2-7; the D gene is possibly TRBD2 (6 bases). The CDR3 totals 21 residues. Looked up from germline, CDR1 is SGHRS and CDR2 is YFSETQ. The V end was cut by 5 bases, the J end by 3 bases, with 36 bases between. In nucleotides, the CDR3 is TGCGCCAGCAGTCGGACCCTTAATGATTTAACTGTCGCTGCGGGGAGCTACGAGCAGTACTTC. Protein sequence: CASSRTLNDLTVAAGSYEQYF.

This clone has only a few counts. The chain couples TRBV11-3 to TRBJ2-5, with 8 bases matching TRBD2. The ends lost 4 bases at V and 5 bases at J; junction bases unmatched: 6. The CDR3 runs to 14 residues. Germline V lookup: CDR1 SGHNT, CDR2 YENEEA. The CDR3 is CASSSGGVLETQYF. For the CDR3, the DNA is TGTGCCAGCAGCTCGGGGGGGGTCTTGGAGACCCAGTACTTC.

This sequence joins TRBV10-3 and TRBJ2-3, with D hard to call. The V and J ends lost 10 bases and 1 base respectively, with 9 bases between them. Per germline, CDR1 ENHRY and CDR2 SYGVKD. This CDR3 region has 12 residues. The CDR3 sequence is CASTPGTDTQYF. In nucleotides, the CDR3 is TGTGCCAGTACTCCGGGCACAGATACGCAGTATTTT.

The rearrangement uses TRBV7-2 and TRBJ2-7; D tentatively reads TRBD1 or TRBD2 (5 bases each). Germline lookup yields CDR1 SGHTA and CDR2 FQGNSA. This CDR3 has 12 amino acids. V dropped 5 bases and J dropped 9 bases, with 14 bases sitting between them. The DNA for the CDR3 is TGTGCCAGCAGCCCCGGGACCTTGAGGCAGTACTTC. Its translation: CASSPGTLRQYF.

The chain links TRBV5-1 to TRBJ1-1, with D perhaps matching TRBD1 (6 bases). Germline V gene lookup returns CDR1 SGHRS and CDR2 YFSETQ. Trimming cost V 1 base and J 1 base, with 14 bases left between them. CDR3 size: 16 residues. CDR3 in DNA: TGCGCCAGCAGCTTGTTAACCGGGACACAGAACACTGAAGCTTTCTTT. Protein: CASSLLTGTQNTEAFF.

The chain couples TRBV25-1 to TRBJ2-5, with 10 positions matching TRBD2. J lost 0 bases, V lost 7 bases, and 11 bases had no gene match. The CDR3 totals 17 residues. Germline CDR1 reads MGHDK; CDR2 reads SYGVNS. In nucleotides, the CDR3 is TGTGCCAGCAAGTCCCTCGGACTAGCGGACCACCAAGAGACCCAGTACTTC. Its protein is CASKSLGLADHQETQYF.

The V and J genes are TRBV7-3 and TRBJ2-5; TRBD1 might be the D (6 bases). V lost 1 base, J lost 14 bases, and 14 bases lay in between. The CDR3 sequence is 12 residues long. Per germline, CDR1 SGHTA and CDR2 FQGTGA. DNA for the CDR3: TGTGCCAGCAGCTTAATTGGGGGCGACAAATACTTC. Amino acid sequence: CASSLIGGDKYF.

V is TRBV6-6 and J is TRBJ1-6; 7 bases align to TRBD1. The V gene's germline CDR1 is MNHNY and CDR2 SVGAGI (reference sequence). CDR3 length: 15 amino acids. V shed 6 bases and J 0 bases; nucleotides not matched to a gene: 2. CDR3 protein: CASRRDSSYNSPLHF. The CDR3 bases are TGTGCCAGCAGGAGGGACAGCTCCTATAATTCACCCCTCCACTTT.

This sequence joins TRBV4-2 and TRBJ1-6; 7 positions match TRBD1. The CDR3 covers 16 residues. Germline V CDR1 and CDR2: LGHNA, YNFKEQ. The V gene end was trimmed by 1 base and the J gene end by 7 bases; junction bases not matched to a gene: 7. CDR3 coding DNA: TGTGCCAGCAGCCAAGTTTGGCAGGGGGGGAATTCACCCCTCCACTTT. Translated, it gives CASSQVWQGGNSPLHF.

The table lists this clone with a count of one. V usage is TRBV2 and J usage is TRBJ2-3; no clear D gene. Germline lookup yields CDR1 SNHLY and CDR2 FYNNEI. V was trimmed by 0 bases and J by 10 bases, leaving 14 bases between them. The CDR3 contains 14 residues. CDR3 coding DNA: TGTGCCAGCAGTGAAGCGAGTAAGGTCCCGGCGCAGTATTTT. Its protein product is CASSEASKVPAQYF.